This T cell receptor beta chain comes out of a study of T cells in Graves' hyperthyroidism and ophthalmopathy. RNA transcripts served as the template for amplifying TCR beta CDR3 regions. An initial round of RT-PCR targeting the TCR CDR3 relied on the HTBI primer set. TCRdb fed the multiplex PCR reads into MiXCR, producing one record per CDR3 protein. The table has a few hundred thousand distinct CDR3 sequences, around 15% seen once. Per the germline V gene, CDR1 is SQVTM and CDR2 is ANQGSEA. The CDR3 contains 14 residues. J gave up 6 bases and V 2 bases, and 5 bases lay outside the gene matches. The sequence was collected from a woman in her thirties or forties with Graves' ophthalmopathy. The chain links TRBV29-1 to TRBJ2-1, with TRBD1 matching 9 bases. The sample taken for sequencing was blood. CDR3 coding DNA: TGCAGCGTTGAAAGGGGACAGGGTCTCAATGAGCAGTTCTTC. Its translation is CSVERGQGLNEQFF.